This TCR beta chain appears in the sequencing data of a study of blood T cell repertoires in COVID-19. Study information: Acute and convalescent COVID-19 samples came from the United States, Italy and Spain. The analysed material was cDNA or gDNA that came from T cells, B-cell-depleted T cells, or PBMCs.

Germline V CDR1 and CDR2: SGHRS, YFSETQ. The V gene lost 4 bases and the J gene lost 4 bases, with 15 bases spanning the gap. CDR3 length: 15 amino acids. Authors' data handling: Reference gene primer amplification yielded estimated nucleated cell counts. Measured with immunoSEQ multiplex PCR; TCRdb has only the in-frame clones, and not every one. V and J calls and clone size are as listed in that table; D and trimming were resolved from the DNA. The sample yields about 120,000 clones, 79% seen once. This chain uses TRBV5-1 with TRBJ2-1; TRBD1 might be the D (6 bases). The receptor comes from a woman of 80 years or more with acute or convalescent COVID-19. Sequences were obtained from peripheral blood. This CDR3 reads CASSPQGTQYNEQFF. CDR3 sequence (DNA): TGCGCCAGCAGCCCGCAGGGGACCCAGTACAATGAGCAGTTCTTC.